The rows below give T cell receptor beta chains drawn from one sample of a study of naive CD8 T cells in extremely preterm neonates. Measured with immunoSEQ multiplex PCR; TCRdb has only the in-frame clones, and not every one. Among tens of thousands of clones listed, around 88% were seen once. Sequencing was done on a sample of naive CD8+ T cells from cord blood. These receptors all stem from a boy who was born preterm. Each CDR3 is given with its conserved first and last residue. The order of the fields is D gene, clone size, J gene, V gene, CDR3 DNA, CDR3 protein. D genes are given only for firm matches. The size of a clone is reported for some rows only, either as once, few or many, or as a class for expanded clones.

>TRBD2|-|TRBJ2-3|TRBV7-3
TGTGCCAGCAGCTTAACCGGGGGGGCCGGAGATACGCAGTATTTT
CASSLTGGAGDTQYF
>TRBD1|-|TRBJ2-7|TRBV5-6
TGTGCCAGCAGCTTCGGGACAGGGGCCTACGAGCAGTACTTC
CASSFGTGAYEQYF
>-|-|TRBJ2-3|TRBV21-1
TGTGCCAGCAGCAAAGCCGAGCGGGGGGGCACAGATACGCAGTATTTT
CASSKAERGGTDTQYF
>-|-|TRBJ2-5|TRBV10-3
TGTGCCATCAGTGAGTCGGGACACCAAGAGACCCAGTACTTC
CAISESGHQETQYF
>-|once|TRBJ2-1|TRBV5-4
TGTGCCAGCGAGACTCCTTACAATGAGCAGTTCTTC
CASETPYNEQFF
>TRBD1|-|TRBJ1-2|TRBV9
TGTGCCAGCAGCGGACAAGGGACAGACTATGGCTACACCTTC
CASSGQGTDYGYTF
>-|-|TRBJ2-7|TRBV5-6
TGTGCCAGCAGCTTCTCGGCTTACGAGCAGTACTTC
CASSFSAYEQYF
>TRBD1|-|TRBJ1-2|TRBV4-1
TGCGCCAGCAGCTCCGGGACAGGGGGCGGCTACACCTTC
CASSSGTGGGYTF
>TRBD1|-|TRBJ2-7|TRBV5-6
TGTGCCAGCAGCCCCGGGACAGGCTCCTACGAGCAGTACTTC
CASSPGTGSYEQYF
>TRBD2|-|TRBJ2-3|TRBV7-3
TGTGCCAGCAGCTTAACCGGACTAGCGGGGGACCGCACAGATACGCAGTATTTT
CASSLTGLAGDRTDTQYF
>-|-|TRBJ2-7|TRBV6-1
TGTGCCAGCAGTGCCACCGGGACCGTTTACTACGAGCAGTACTTC
CASSATGTVYYEQYF
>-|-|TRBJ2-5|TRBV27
TGTGCCGGCAGTTTGGTCTCCCAAGAGACCCAGTACTTC
CAGSLVSQETQYF
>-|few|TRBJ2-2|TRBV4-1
TGCGCCAGCAGCCAAGACACCGGGGAGCTGTTTTTT
CASSQDTGELFF
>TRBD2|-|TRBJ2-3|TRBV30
TGTGCCTGGACTAGCGGGGTCACAGATACGCAGTATTTT
CAWTSGVTDTQYF